A single T cell receptor beta chain is shown here with its context. These data belong to a study of blood T cell repertoires in COVID-19. On the study more broadly: T cells, B-cell-depleted T cells, or PBMCs supplied cDNA or gDNA.

This CDR3 region has 13 residues. Per the germline V gene, CDR1 is MNHEY and CDR2 is SMNVEV (reference sequence). Trimming stripped 10 bases from V and 8 bases from J, with 15 bases between. The data were produced by immunoSEQ multiplex PCR, yet TCRdb's version contains in-frame clones alone and is incomplete. This table holds under 250,000 clones, approximately 82% found once. The gene calls are TRBV27 and TRBJ1-6; D is unresolved. Input material: peripheral blood. This TCR derives from a man in his thirties or forties who had recovered from COVID-19. The CDR3 spells CAIGGLPDSPLHF. The CDR3, as DNA: TGTGCCATCGGAGGGCTCCCCGATTCACCCCTCCACTTT.